The 20 T cell receptor beta chains below were found in one sample sequenced in a study of shared clonotypes between healthy human individuals (dated by TCRdb to 2019 to 2021). Libraries were made using the immunoSEQ multiplex PCR assay. Imported from immuneACCESS, the table was reduced by TCRdb to in-frame sequences with V and J called. These copies leave out some clones; in studies compared against another copy, an unresolved V gene accounts for under half, and the cause of the remainder is not known. The table for this sample lists approximately 500,000 clones; roughly 80% of them were counted only once. About 13% of the sample is taken by the ten largest. Sequencing input: PBMCs. The receptors were gathered from a woman aged 40 to 55 in good health. Some clones in this sample may be carry-over from other donors' samples.

V gene TRBV5-6 combines with J gene TRBJ2-1, with 8 bases that match TRBD2. J was trimmed by 3 bases and V by 3 bases; bases with no gene match: 5. Germline CDR1 SGHDT, CDR2 YYEEEE. This CDR3 region has 15 residues. CDR3 in DNA: TGTGCCAGCAGCTGGGGGCTAGCGGGCTACAATGAGCAGTTCTTC. Its protein product is CASSWGLAGYNEQFF.

This clone was detected once. The rearrangement links TRBV30 to TRBJ2-7, with TRBD1 matching 8 bases. In germline, CDR1 is GTSNPN, CDR2 SVGIG (reference sequence). The CDR3 is made up of 17 amino acids. J was trimmed by 2 bases and V by 3 bases; bases with no gene match: 15. CDR3 nucleotide sequence: TGTGCCTGGAGCCGGACGGTATGGACAGGGTCGACCTACGAGCAGTACTTC. Translation: CAWSRTVWTGSTYEQYF.

The chain is built from TRBV5-6 and TRBJ2-3; 10 nucleotides match TRBD2. Germline trimming cut 3 bases from V and 0 bases from J; bases unmatched to any gene: 4. CDR3 length equals 16 residues. Germline values: CDR1 SGHDT, CDR2 YYEEEE. The CDR3 sequence: CASSSGLATSTDTQYF. The CDR3 DNA is TGTGCCAGCAGCTCGGGACTAGCGACGAGCACAGATACGCAGTATTTT.

The rearrangement uses TRBV19 and TRBJ1-5, with a weak D call TRBD1 (5 bases). Germline CDR1 LNHDA, CDR2 SQIVND (reference sequence). V was cut by 4 bases and J by 2 bases, with 9 bases left in between. The CDR3 consists of 14 residues. In nucleotides, the CDR3 is TGTGCCAGTAGTAGGGGGTATGGCAATCAGCCCCAGCATTTT. Residues: CASSRGYGNQPQHF.

The chain carries TRBV28 and TRBJ1-5; 9 bases fit TRBD1. Trimming took 4 bases from V and 2 from J; bases not matched to a gene: 6. Germline CDR1 MDHEN, CDR2 SYDVKM. The CDR3 covers 16 residues. CDR3 bases: TGTGCCAGCAGTTCGACAGGGGGAACACGCAATCAGCCCCAGCATTTT. This translates into CASSSTGGTRNQPQHF.

The chain couples TRBV5-4 to TRBJ2-3, with TRBD2 identical over 15 bases. J lost 4 bases, V lost 3 bases, and 6 bases had no gene match. Per germline, CDR1 SGHNT and CDR2 YYREEE (reference sequence). CDR3 length: 17 residues. CDR3 coding DNA: TGTGCCAGCAGCTACTGGACTAGCGGGAGGGCGGCAGATACGCAGTATTTT. It encodes CASSYWTSGRAADTQYF.

CDR3 nucleotide sequence: TGCGCCAGCAGCCAAAATTTTGTGGGGGGGTTCAGGTACGAGCAGTACTTC. Translated: CASSQNFVGGFRYEQYF. The gene calls are TRBV4-3 and TRBJ2-7; TRBD2 matches at 7 bases. Germline V gives CDR1 LGHNA, CDR2 YSLEER. This CDR3 contains 17 residues. V was pared by 2 bases and J by 4 bases, with 14 bases of the junction left unmatched.

Notes on this clone: Since a far larger clone is one base different, this is likely a read error. The identical CDR3 is also encoded by other nucleotide sequences in the sample. The chain has TRBV5-1 and TRBJ2-5, with a tentative D call TRBD1 (6 bases). The CDR3 length is 13 residues. Trimming removed 6 bases from V and 4 bases from J, with 13 bases in between. In germline, CDR1 is SGHRS, CDR2 YFSETQ. This CDR3 reads CASNQGIGETQYF. The CDR3 region has the DNA TGCGCCAGCAATCAGGGGATTGGAGAGACCCAGTACTTC.

The chain employs TRBV15 and TRBJ1-2, with D hard to call. CDR1 and CDR2 from the germline V gene are LNHNV and YYDKDF (reference sequence). The CDR3 sequence is 16 residues long. Trimming shortened V by 1 base and J by 8 bases, and 20 bases separated the two germline ends. In DNA form, the CDR3 reads TGTGCCACCAGCAGAGCCCTATCCCCCACCGATGGGGGCTACACCTTC. As protein: CATSRALSPTDGGYTF.

This chain joins TRBV7-3 and TRBJ2-2; tentatively, D is TRBD2 (5 bases). V lost 6 bases, J lost 2 bases, and 10 bases lay in between. There are 14 residues in the CDR3. CDR1 and CDR2 from the germline V gene are SGHTA and FQGTGA. Here the CDR3 reads CASRSLENTGELFF. CDR3 bases: TGTGCCAGCAGATCACTAGAAAACACCGGGGAGCTGTTTTTT.

The chain recombines TRBV18 with TRBJ2-2; 10 nucleotides match TRBD2. CDR3 length: 15 amino acids. The V gene end was trimmed by 5 bases and the J gene end by 5 bases; junction bases not matched to a gene: 5. The germline CDR1 and CDR2 sequences are KGHSH and LQKENI. CDR3 sequence reads: CASSSSGSLTGELFF. DNA for the CDR3: TGTGCCAGCTCATCTAGCGGGAGTCTGACCGGGGAGCTGTTTTTT. Complete variable domain (other parts from reference TRBV18 and TRBJ2-2): NAGVMQNPRHLVRRRGQEARLRCSPMKGHSHVYWYRQLPEEGLKFMVYLQKENIIDESGMPKERFSAEFPKEGPSILRIQQVVRGDSAAYFCASSSSGSLTGELFFGEGSRLTVL.

Points on this clone: Just one base apart from a much larger clone, this may be a read error. The J gene is TRBJ2-7, the V gene TRBV13; 9 bases agree with TRBD1. This CDR3 comprises 14 residues. V shed 4 bases, J shed 7 bases, and the junction held 8 bases outside the gene matches. Germline V gives CDR1 PRHDT, CDR2 FYEKMQ (reference sequence). The CDR3 loop reads CASSSLQGADEQYF. The CDR3 DNA follows: TGTGCCAGCAGCTCCCTACAGGGGGCGGATGAGCAGTACTTC.

J is TRBJ1-2 and V is TRBV28; 7 nucleotides line up with TRBD1. V trimming: 6 bases; J trimming: 3 bases; junction bases outside the gene matches: 4. The V gene's germline CDR1 is MDHEN and CDR2 SYDVKM. The CDR3 contains 13 residues. The CDR3 loop is CASRSDRHYGYTF. In nucleotides, the CDR3 is TGTGCCAGCAGATCGGACAGGCACTATGGCTACACCTTC.

This clone was seen many times. The V call is TRBV6-1, the J call TRBJ2-2; 12 positions agree with TRBD2. Unmatched junction bases numbered 3, after V lost 10 bases and J lost 3 bases. This CDR3 has 14 amino acids. Germline V gene data show CDR1 as MNHNS and CDR2 as SASEGT. CDR3 nucleotides: TGTGCCACCAGACTAGCGGGAGACACCGGGGAGCTGTTTTTT. Translated, it gives CATRLAGDTGELFF.

V gene TRBV19 combines with J gene TRBJ1-2; TRBD1 matches at 8 bases. Germline V gives CDR1 LNHDA, CDR2 SQIVND (reference sequence). This CDR3 has 12 residues. Losses at the gene ends were 7 bases for V and 7 bases for J; bases not matched to a gene: 5. The CDR3 coding sequence is TGTGCCAGTAATGACAGGGGAATTGGCTACACCTTC. Translating gives CASNDRGIGYTF.

The chain couples TRBV29-1 to TRBJ2-1; possibly TRBD1 for D (6 bases). The V gene lost 1 base and the J gene lost 4 bases, with 29 bases spanning the gap. Germline V gene data show CDR1 as SQVTM and CDR2 as ANQGSEA. The CDR3 covers 20 residues. The CDR3 region is CSVEGWAGAFFGRRYNEQFF. CDR3 bases: TGCAGCGTTGAAGGTTGGGCAGGGGCTTTCTTCGGCCGAAGATACAATGAGCAGTTCTTC.

In regard to this clone: A single base separates this from a much larger clone, so it may be a read error. The gene calls are TRBV29-1 and TRBJ1-2; D unresolved. The CDR3 spans 12 residues. Germline lookup yields CDR1 SQVTM and CDR2 ANQGSEA. CDR3: CSVVEANYCYTF. As DNA, the CDR3 is TGCAGCGTTGTGGAAGCTAACTATTGCTACACCTTC.

The chain combines TRBV14 with TRBJ2-2, with D perhaps given as TRBD1 or TRBD2 (5 bases each). This CDR3 is built from 24 residues. Trimming removed 3 bases from V and 2 bases from J, with 37 bases in between. CDR1 is SGHDN, CDR2 FVKESK, per germline. CDR3 protein: CASSQRRGKETPGPRSPNTGELFF. For the CDR3, the DNA is TGTGCCAGCAGCCAGAGGCGCGGAAAAGAAACACCGGGACCCAGGTCCCCTAACACCGGGGAGCTGTTTTTT. The variable domain in full, with the rest retrieved from reference TRBV14 and TRBJ2-2, is EAGVTQFPSHSVIEKGQTVTLRCDPISGHDNLYWYRRVMGKEIKFLLHFVKESKQDESGMPNNRFLAERTGGTYSTLKVQPAELEDSGVYFCASSQRRGKETPGPRSPNTGELFFGEGSRLTVL.

Of note for this clone: This is likely an artifact of a read error, given a far larger clone one base away. Other DNA sequences within the sample encode an identical CDR3. This chain joins TRBV4-1 and TRBJ2-7; tentative D call: TRBD2 (5 bases). In germline, CDR1 is MGHRA, CDR2 YSYEKL. The CDR3 totals 17 residues. V was trimmed by 0 bases and J by 6 bases, leaving 21 bases between them. CDR3 region: CASSQDPLTGKSSEQYF. In DNA form, the CDR3 reads TGCGCCAGCAGCCAAGATCCCCTGACGGGGAAATCGTCCGAGCAGTACTTC.

The chain links TRBV6-6 to TRBJ2-2, with 13 positions matching TRBD2. The CDR3 consists of 16 residues. Germline V lookup: CDR1 MNHNY, CDR2 SVGAGI (reference sequence). Trimming at V came to 7 bases and at J to 6 bases, leaving 8 bases not matched to a gene. The CDR3 DNA reads TGTGCCAGCAATATAGGACTAGCGGGAGTAGCCGGGGAGCTGTTTTTT. Translating gives CASNIGLAGVAGELFF.